This T cell receptor beta chain was captured in a study of blood T cell repertoires in COVID-19. Study as a whole: The study drew acute and convalescent COVID-19 samples from the United States, Italy and Spain.

The protocol was immunoSEQ multiplex PCR, while the TCRdb copy is restricted to in-frame clones and leaves out a portion. The sample gives 150,000 to 200,000 clones, around nine tenths of which show up once; approximately 0.5% is in the top ten. This CDR3 has 14 residues. From germline, CDR1 is SGHRS and CDR2 YFSETQ. Trimming took off 2 bases at V and 5 bases at J, with 12 bases between the two ends. The clonotype originates from a man aged 45-65 years with acute or convalescent COVID-19. The chain has TRBV5-1 and TRBJ2-3, with D unclear. Sequencing was carried out using peripheral blood. The CDR3 sequence: CASSFGSIQDTQYF. Here the CDR3 DNA reads TGCGCCAGCAGCTTCGGGTCAATTCAAGATACGCAGTATTTT.